This TCR beta chain appears in the sequencing data of a study of T cells in Graves' hyperthyroidism and ophthalmopathy. Study-wide findings and caveats: In the analysis, a 13 V-J model separated ophthalmopathy from stable hyperthyroidism.

This clonotype was counted between two and nine times. Its matching antigen is unknown. The CDR3 has 15 amino acids. CDR1 and CDR2 (germline): SGHVS, FQNEAQ. The J segment lost 6 bases and the V segment lost 1 base, leaving 6 bases of the junction unmatched. RNA transcripts yielded amplified TCR beta CDR3 regions. The HTBI primer set was used in a first-round RT-PCR of the TCR CDR3. MiXCR was run by TCRdb on the multiplex PCR reads, yielding one entry per CDR3 protein. This sample yields 640,000 or so distinct CDR3 sequences, of which 14% to 15% are seen a single time; approximately 4.2% belongs to the top ten.

Sample: blood. The chain carries TRBV7-8 and TRBJ1-5; 7 positions agree with TRBD1. This TCR came from a woman aged 40 to 50 with Graves' ophthalmopathy. The CDR3 is CASSLDTGDGQPQHF. CDR3 bases: TGTGCCAGCAGCTTAGACACAGGGGACGGTCAGCCCCAGCATTTT.